Listed below are T cell receptor beta chains from one sample, sequenced in a study of T cells in Graves' hyperthyroidism and ophthalmopathy. TCRdb redid the calling of the multiplex PCR reads with MiXCR, one entry per CDR3 protein. The sample lists 500,000 to 750,000 distinct CDR3 sequences; less than 20% were seen once. Source material: blood. These TCRs come from a woman in her thirties with Graves' hyperthyroidism. Each CDR3 is given with its conserved first and last residue. A D gene is named only where the DNA matches it firmly. Clone size is given for some rows only: seen once, a few or many times, or a class if the clone is expanded.

J gene | D gene | V gene | clone size | CDR3 protein | CDR3 DNA
TRBJ2-1 | TRBD2 | TRBV7-2 | NA | CASSLDSGRSYDEQFF | TGTGCCAGCAGCTTAGACAGCGGGAGGTCCTACGATGAGCAGTTCTTC
TRBJ2-7 | TRBD2 | TRBV27 | NA | CASSFTASGSYEQYF | TGTGCCAGCAGTTTTACGGCTAGCGGATCCTACGAGCAGTACTTC
TRBJ2-1 | TRBD2 | TRBV29-1 | NA | CSVPLRLASDEQFF | TGCAGCGTTCCCCTTAGACTAGCGAGCGATGAGCAGTTCTTC
TRBJ2-1 | NA | TRBV10-2 | NA | CASSAAGTNNEQFF | TGCGCCAGCAGTGCGGCGGGCACCAACAATGAGCAGTTCTTC
TRBJ2-7 | NA | TRBV6-1 | many | CASIGNYEQYF | TGTGCCAGCATCGGGAACTACGAGCAGTACTTC
TRBJ2-7 | NA | TRBV5-1 | many | CASTLGGNYEQYF | TGCGCCAGCACGTTGGGCGGGAACTACGAGCAGTACTTC
TRBJ2-7 | TRBD2 | TRBV18 | NA | CASSRSEGGSQEQYF | TGTGCCAGCTCACGTTCCGAAGGCGGGAGTCAAGAGCAGTACTTC
TRBJ2-3 | TRBD1 | TRBV5-1 | NA | CAGSLVDRTREYF | TGCGCCGGCAGCTTGGTGGACAGGACCCGCGAGTATTTT
TRBJ1-1 | NA | TRBV28 | NA | CASTTHIPGGGRKNLNTEAFF | TGTGCCAGCACCACCCACATTCCGGGGGGGGGCAGAAAGAATTTGAACACTGAAGCTTTCTTT
TRBJ2-1 | NA | TRBV7-3 | NA | CASSPGGGQSYNEQFF | TGTGCCAGCAGCCCAGGGGGGGGACAGTCATACAATGAGCAGTTCTTC
TRBJ2-7 | NA | TRBV19 | NA | CASSIDRQSYEQYF | TGTGCCAGTAGTATAGATCGGCAGTCCTACGAGCAGTACTTC
TRBJ2-7 | NA | TRBV15 | many | CATSRGLMDRVEQYF | TGTGCCACCAGCAGAGGACTAATGGATAGGGTCGAGCAGTACTTC
TRBJ2-1 | TRBD2 | TRBV5-1 | many | CASTLTSGLYNEQFF | TGCGCCAGCACCCTGACTAGCGGCCTATACAATGAGCAGTTCTTC